Listed below are T cell receptor beta chains from one sample, sequenced in a study of immune cell composition in non-small cell lung cancer. Libraries were prepared by immunoSEQ multiplex PCR; TCRdb keeps only in-frame clonotypes and omits some of them. This table has about 3,300 clones, approximately 80% appearing once. Sequenced material: non-adjacent lung tissue. These receptors all stem from a human donor with non-small cell lung cancer. Both conserved end residues are part of each CDR3. D genes are given only for firm matches. For some rows the clone size is stated as once, few or many, or as a class when expanded; others skip it.

>-|TRBD2|TRBV7-3|TRBJ2-1
TGTGCCAGCAGCTTAATCCCTCTCCCGGGAGGGAAAAACAATGAGCAGTTCTTC
CASSLIPLPGGKNNEQFF
>-|-|TRBV19|TRBJ2-1
TGTGCCAGTAGTATAGAAAATGAGCAGTTCTTC
CASSIENEQFF
>-|TRBD1|TRBV19|TRBJ1-1
TGTGCCAGTAGTATGGCAGGGGGCTCCACTGAAGCTTTCTTT
CASSMAGGSTEAFF
>-|TRBD2|TRBV7-2|TRBJ2-7
TGTGCCAGCAGACTTAGACTAGCGGGAGCCTACGAGCAGTACTTC
CASRLRLAGAYEQYF
>once|TRBD1|TRBV5-1|TRBJ2-6
TGCGCCAGCAGCGATACCGGGACAGCCGGGGCCAACGTCCTGACTTTC
CASSDTGTAGANVLTF
>few|TRBD2|TRBV7-2|TRBJ2-7
TGTGCCAGCAGCTCGGGAGGAGCGGGTATTTACGAGCAGTACTTC
CASSSGGAGIYEQYF
>-|TRBD2|TRBV7-3|TRBJ2-3
TGTGCCAGCAGCTTAAGACCGACTAGCGGCACAGATACGCAGTATTTT
CASSLRPTSGTDTQYF
>-|-|TRBV19|TRBJ1-1
TGTGCCAGTAGTAACAATCAGGGCACTGAAGCTTTCTTT
CASSNNQGTEAFF
>-|TRBD1|TRBV5-1|TRBJ2-1
TGCGCCAGCAGCCCGGACAGGGGGCTGGTCAATGAGCAGTTCTTC
CASSPDRGLVNEQFF
>large|TRBD2|TRBV6-1|TRBJ2-7
TGTGCCAGCAGTGACGGGGCTAGCGGGAGTAGTCAGTACTTC
CASSDGASGSSQYF
>once|TRBD2|TRBV30|TRBJ2-5
TGTGCCTGGAGTCGGGGCGGGAGGGCCGGGGAGACCCAGTACTTC
CAWSRGGRAGETQYF
>-|-|TRBV12-5|TRBJ2-1
TGTGCTAGTGCTCCTGGAACGGCGTTCGGCAATGAGCAGTTCTTC
CASAPGTAFGNEQFF
>-|TRBD1|TRBV28|TRBJ2-7
TGTGCCAGCAGTTCCCGGGACAGGGCCTACGAGCAGTACTTC
CASSSRDRAYEQYF
>-|TRBD1|TRBV2|TRBJ1-5
TGTGCCAGCATTTCACAGGGGGGCAATCAGCCCCAGCATTTT
CASISQGGNQPQHF
>-|TRBD1|TRBV9|TRBJ1-3
TGTGCCAGCAGCTCCCCGGGACAGGTGATTTCTGACTCTGGAAACACCATATATTTT
CASSSPGQVISDSGNTIYF
>-|-|TRBV7-8|TRBJ2-3
TGTGCCAGCAGTCGAAGAGGGCGGACTAGCACAGATACGCAGTATTTT
CASSRRGRTSTDTQYF
>-|-|TRBV20-1|TRBJ1-1
TGCAGTGCGGGGCCTAACACTGAAGCTTTCTTT
CSAGPNTEAFF
>-|-|TRBV10-3|TRBJ2-5
TGTGCCATCAGTGACCAAGAGACCCAGTACTTC
CAISDQETQYF
>-|TRBD2|TRBV10-3|TRBJ2-1
TGTGCCATCAGTGCCTCCGGGACTAGAGTGGCCCCCTCCTACAATGAGCAGTTCTTC
CAISASGTRVAPSYNEQFF
>-|TRBD2|TRBV10-3|TRBJ2-3
TGTGCCATCAGTGGTAGTTCTAGCGGGGCCAGCACAGATACGCAGTATTTT
CAISGSSSGASTDTQYF
>few|-|TRBV6-1|TRBJ2-6
TGTGCCAGCGGGTCCCCGGTTGCTGGGGCCAACGTCCTGACTTTC
CASGSPVAGANVLTF
>once|-|TRBV6-1|TRBJ2-1
TGTGCCAGCAGTGAAGATGGCAATGAGCAGTTCTTC
CASSEDGNEQFF
>few|TRBD2|TRBV18|TRBJ2-7
TGTGCCAGCTCACCATCCACTAGCGGGAGGGGGGAGCAGTACTTC
CASSPSTSGRGEQYF
>-|TRBD2|TRBV25-1|TRBJ2-5
TGTGCCAGCAGTGAATTTGGAACTAGCGGGCTCCAAGAGACCCAGTACTTC
CASSEFGTSGLQETQYF
>-|-|TRBV5-1|TRBJ2-1
TGCGCCAGCAGCTTGGATCCGGGCCCCGGGGATGGGCAGTTCTTC
CASSLDPGPGDGQFF
>-|-|TRBV9|TRBJ2-7
TGTGCCAGCAGCGTACGGCGGCGGGGCCCACGTTTTAAGGAGCAGTACTTC
CASSVRRRGPRFKEQYF
>few|TRBD2|TRBV9|TRBJ2-1
TGTGCCAGCAGCGATCATAGACTAGCGGGATCCCCCAGCTACAATGAGCAGTTCTTC
CASSDHRLAGSPSYNEQFF
>-|-|TRBV5-1|TRBJ1-2
TGCGCCAGCAGGGCGGCAGTGGGAATAGAGTATGGCTACACCTTC
CASRAAVGIEYGYTF
>few|-|TRBV7-9|TRBJ1-5
TGTGCCAGCAGCTTAGGGGGCAGAGATCAGCCCCAGCATTTT
CASSLGGRDQPQHF
>-|TRBD2|TRBV7-6|TRBJ2-5
TGTGCCAGCAGCTTTAGCGGGAGTGTCCCCCAGTACTTC
CASSFSGSVPQYF
>few|-|TRBV20-1|TRBJ2-1
TGCAGTGCTAGCCCGGAGAGGCAGTTCTTC
CSASPERQFF
>-|TRBD1|TRBV5-1|TRBJ2-7
TGCGCCAGCAGCTTTTTACCGGGACAGGGGGCCTACGAGCAGTACTTC
CASSFLPGQGAYEQYF
>-|-|TRBV5-6|TRBJ2-1
TGTGCCAGCAGCTTGGTCGGCTCCGCTGAGCAGTTCTTC
CASSLVGSAEQFF
>once|-|TRBV30|TRBJ1-6
TGTGCCTGGAGAGCTAGTTCAGGTAGTGCACCCCTCCACTTT
CAWRASSGSAPLHF
>-|-|TRBV5-6|TRBJ1-2
TGTGCCAGCAGCTTGGTCCTGGCGGATTTTTCTGGCTACACCTTC
CASSLVLADFSGYTF
>-|-|TRBV6-6|TRBJ2-3
TGTGCCAGCTCCCTCGGGGGGCGAGACACAGATACGCAGTATTTT
CASSLGGRDTDTQYF
>-|TRBD1|TRBV6-1|TRBJ1-5
TGTGCCAGCAGTGTGGGACAGGGCAATCAGCCCCAGCATTTT
CASSVGQGNQPQHF
>-|-|TRBV2|TRBJ1-2
TGTGCCAGCCGCGGCGCGAACTATGGCTACACCTTC
CASRGANYGYTF
>large|-|TRBV9|TRBJ1-3
TGTGCCAGCAGCGTAGGGCGGAGCTCTGGAAACACCATATATTTT
CASSVGRSSGNTIYF
>few|-|TRBV11-2|TRBJ1-1
TGTGCCAGCAGCTCCCGAGGCACTGAAGCTTTCTTT
CASSSRGTEAFF
>-|-|TRBV4-3|TRBJ2-1
TGCGCCAGCAGCCCCGAGCTCTCAGGCTTTGGTGAGCAGTTCTTC
CASSPELSGFGEQFF
>-|-|TRBV7-9|TRBJ1-1
TGTGCCAGCAGCCCCCCCCGGGGAAACACTGAAGCTTTCTTT
CASSPPRGNTEAFF
>-|-|TRBV28|TRBJ2-3
TGTGCCAGCAGTCTACTCTTGGGTAGAGATACGCAGTATTTT
CASSLLLGRDTQYF
>-|TRBD1|TRBV19|TRBJ1-1
TGTGCCAGTAGTCCCAGACAGGGCAAGTTAGTTGAAGCTTTCTTT
CASSPRQGKLVEAFF
>-|TRBD1|TRBV2|TRBJ2-5
TGTGCCGCAGGGGGTTGGGAGACCCAGTACTTC
CAAGGWETQYF